Listed below are T cell receptor beta chains from one sample, sequenced in a study of PD-1 blockade in classical Hodgkin lymphoma. Only in-frame clones appear in the TCRdb table, and some are missing; sequencing was by immunoSEQ multiplex PCR. The repertoire holds around 31,000 clones, with approximately 85% as singletons. Material: peripheral blood mononuclear cells (PBMCs), obtained before the fourth cycle of nivolumab. The receptor source for this set is a human donor with classical Hodgkin lymphoma. The conserved cysteine and the conserved F or W are not part of the CDR3 here.

J,V,CDR3
TRBJ1-3,TRBV19,ASYAGTGPGNTIY
TRBJ1-1,TRBV4-3,ASSQGRATEAF
TRBJ1-2,TRBV5-6,ASSRVNYGYT
TRBJ2-5,TRBV4-3,ASSQGWGGRETQY
TRBJ2-1,TRBV5-1,ASSGLAGYSSYNEQF
TRBJ2-4,TRBV28,ASSSGTSLNIQY
TRBJ1-1,TRBV7-9,ASSPTGQLNTEAF
TRBJ2-3,TRBV5-1,ASSLAGYDTDTQY
TRBJ2-1,TRBV27,ASSFIGGIMNEQF
TRBJ2-1,TRBV19,ASSIDLRGESEEQF
TRBJ2-1,TRBV28,ATAASGRGKQF
TRBJ1-2,TRBV9,ASSVGPRFNYGYT
TRBJ2-3,TRBV4-2,ASSQGQWAGGTDTQY
TRBJ1-2,TRBV19,ASTPRQAYGYT
TRBJ2-7,TRBV29-1,SVVRQGAGEQY
TRBJ2-3,TRBV6-5,ASGQGQVPTDTQY
TRBJ1-2,TRBV5-6,ASSLGSNYGYT
TRBJ2-7,TRBV4-1,ASSQVGDPYEQY
TRBJ2-7,TRBV5-8,ASHLYEQH
TRBJ2-3,TRBV19,ASSPGLAGTDTQY
TRBJ1-5,TRBV6-6,ASSSQFDQPQH
TRBJ2-5,TRBV5-5,ASSLAATGGIQETQY
TRBJ2-7,TRBV25-1,ASSESTYEQY
TRBJ2-3,TRBV5-4,ASRKDRGTDTQY
TRBJ1-1,TRBV30,AWVRARGEAF
TRBJ2-7,TRBV29-1,SVESARRQQY
TRBJ2-7,TRBV5-4,ASSRRRGLSYEQY
TRBJ2-2,TRBV7-8,ASSPRAGLADKPNTGELF
TRBJ1-2,TRBV15,ATSRDYLDGGYT